The present T cell receptor (beta chain) was sequenced within a study of blood T cells in healthy people across ages (dated by TCRdb to between 2015 and 2016). Context from the whole study: In model experiments, template switching captured about one uniquely barcoded TCR beta cDNA molecule for every two T cells. Age-related changes in TCR beta repertoire diversity were measured in the study by deep sequencing normalized with unique cDNA molecular identifiers. Using the same blood draw, the study looked at two additional independent replicas of 1 million unique cDNA reads for two donors, one aged 18 to 29 and the other aged 80 or older. To avoid experimental bias, donors of different ages were spread randomly across the sequencing lanes. The donors were split into four age groups: young (average 16 years), middle-aged (roughly 39), aged (roughly 60) and long-lived (roughly 88).

V is shortened by 6 bases, J by 0 bases, and the region joining them spans 9 bases. CDR1 and CDR2 were assigned from the germline V gene (reference sequence) as MNHNY and SVGAGI. From its cysteine to its phenylalanine, the CDR3 spans 14 amino acids. The only DNA kept is the CDR3, 42 bases in frame from the first base. Concerning this clonotype: The antigen it binds to is not known. No much larger clonotype is one base removed from it; base qualities were not supplied.

Libraries were prepared through 5' RACE. Sequencing was performed on an Illumina HiSeq 2500. A second PCR of about 7 to 12 cycles was run with a J-beta primer mix and a sample-barcoded 5' primer. Each TCR beta cDNA molecule received a unique molecular identifier from a template-switch 5' adaptor carrying 12 random nucleotides. At least 2.5 million CDR3-containing paired-end reads were obtained from each sample. First-strand cDNA synthesis was performed from all RNA using the Mint cDNA synthesis kit, with priming by a TRBC-specific oligonucleotide. Following uracil-DNA glycosylase treatment, a first 18-cycle PCR with universal primers M1SS and BC2_uni_R was performed on all cDNA. As for the authors' bioinformatics: For normalization, 1 million high-quality reads were randomly selected from each sample, with every read carrying a distinct molecular identifier. Instead of being binned into consensus sequences, reads that shared molecular identifiers were thrown out. CDR3 identification, clonotype clustering and error correction used MiTCR with a Q25 quality threshold and the strictest error-elimination algorithm. A nonparametric unseen species model with Euler transformation was used to estimate lower-bound total TCR beta diversity. The raw public data were reprocessed by TCRdb itself: fastp quality trimming at Q25, MiXCR clonotype calling, in-frame beta chains only. Every entry covers one CDR3 protein and lists the most common genes and DNA from its rows. TCRdb, not the original authors, processed these V and J calls. The sample table contains about 1.8 million distinct CDR3 sequences; only one count was recorded for about 49% of them. The biggest ten clones account for over 2% of the sample.

The donors were 40 or so Caucasian individuals from Russia, aged roughly 6 to 90 years, who were systemically healthy. Approximately 9 milliliters of peripheral blood were collected from each donor into EDTA-treated Vacutainer tubes. PBMCs were isolated by Ficoll-Paque density-gradient centrifugation, with at least 6 million obtained per sample. Trizol reagent was used to extract total RNA from PBMCs, with at least 5 micrograms per sample. For every donor, flow cytometry on a PBMC aliquot measured the percentage of naive CD45RAhigh/CD27high T cells. Study-level results and caveats: Because donor CMV infection status was unknown, age-related changes in expanded clonotypes were potentially confounded. Observed TCR beta diversity correlated strongly with the percentage of naive T cells measured by flow cytometry. Conclusive comparison of naive and antigen-experienced compartments was prevented by the profiling of bulk unsorted PBMCs. Estimates of total diversity based on one million sequenced T cells were regarded as lower bounds and as underestimates. The long-lived group showed more naive CD4+ T cells, fewer expanded clones and increased TCR diversity than the aged group, suggesting age selection. Observed TCR beta diversity per million T cells fell roughly linearly with age, and a significant reduction was already apparent by age about 36.

This TCR was recovered from a woman between 40 and 50 years old in good health. The rearranged chain carries TRBV6-6 and TRBJ1-5, with the D gene not clear enough to name. The sequencing input was blood. In nucleotide form, the sequence is TGTGCCAGCAGGAACCGGGGTAGCAATCAGCCCCAGCATTTT. This translates into CASRNRGSNQPQHF.